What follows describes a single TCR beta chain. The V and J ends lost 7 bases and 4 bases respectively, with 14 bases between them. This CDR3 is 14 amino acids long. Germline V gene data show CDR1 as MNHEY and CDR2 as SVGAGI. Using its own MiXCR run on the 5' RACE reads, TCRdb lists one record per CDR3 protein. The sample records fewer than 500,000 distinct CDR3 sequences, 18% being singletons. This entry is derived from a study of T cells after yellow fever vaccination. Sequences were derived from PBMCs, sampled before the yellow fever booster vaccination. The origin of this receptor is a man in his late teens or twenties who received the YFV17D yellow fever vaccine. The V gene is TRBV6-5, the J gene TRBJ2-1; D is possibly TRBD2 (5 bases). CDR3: CASTQTRGYNEQFF. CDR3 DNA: TGTGCCAGCACACAAACTAGAGGGTACAATGAGCAGTTCTTC.